Below are 23 T cell receptor beta chains sequenced from a single sample in a study of blood T cell repertoires in COVID-19. Method: immunoSEQ multiplex PCR; TCRdb's copy keeps in-frame clones and lacks some. Of 200,000 to 250,000 clones in the sample, nearly 90% were seen once. The sequenced sample consisted of peripheral blood. These receptors all stem from a woman under 30 who had recovered from COVID-19.

V gene TRBV18 combines with J gene TRBJ1-1; no reliable D call. This CDR3 is built from 13 residues. Germline CDR1 KGHSH, CDR2 LQKENI. Trimming removed 6 bases from V and 1 base from J, with 9 bases in between. CDR3 loop: CASSWGGNTEAFF. CDR3 bases: TGTGCCAGCTCCTGGGGAGGGAACACTGAAGCTTTCTTT. The whole variable domain, filled in from reference TRBV18 and TRBJ1-1, reads NAGVMQNPRHLVRRRGQEARLRCSPMKGHSHVYWYRQLPEEGLKFMVYLQKENIIDESGMPKERFSAEFPKEGPSILRIQQVVRGDSAAYFCASSWGGNTEAFFGQGTRLTVV.

V gene TRBV11-2 combines with J gene TRBJ2-7; 11 nucleotides align to TRBD2. The length of the CDR3 is 17 residues. V shed 5 bases, J shed 5 bases, and the junction held 14 bases outside the gene matches. CDR1 and CDR2 (germline): SGHAT, FQNNGV. CDR3 sequence (DNA): TGTGCCAGCAGCCCCCTTCGACTAGCGGGAAGGTACCACGAGCAGTACTTC. Protein: CASSPLRLAGRYHEQYF.

The V and J genes are TRBV5-4 and TRBJ2-7; TRBD2 matches 9 bases. The CDR3 extends over 14 amino acids. Germline CDR1 and CDR2: SGHNT and YYREEE (reference sequence). V dropped 1 base and J dropped 6; count of bases not matched to a gene: 5. CDR3 sequence reads: CASSLLGGRGEQYF. DNA of the CDR3: TGTGCCAGCAGCTTGTTAGGCGGGAGGGGCGAGCAGTACTTC. The entire variable domain, with the rest obtained from reference TRBV5-4 and TRBJ2-7, is as follows: ETGVTQSPTHLIKTRGQQVTLRCSSQSGHNTVSWYQQALGQGPQFIFQYYREEENGRGNFPPRFSGLQFPNYSSELNVNALELDDSALYLCASSLLGGRGEQYFGPGTRLTVT.

This clone has just a few counts. The V call is TRBV15, the J call TRBJ1-1, with unresolved D. V was clipped by 6 bases and J by 1 base, with 6 bases between them. The length of the CDR3 is 12 residues. Per germline, CDR1 LNHNV and CDR2 YYDKDF (reference sequence). For the CDR3, the DNA is TGTGCCACCAGATCAGAGAACACTGAAGCTTTCTTT. Translating gives CATRSENTEAFF.

The chain joins TRBV2 to TRBJ2-1, with 8 bases fitting TRBD1. Germline V gene data show CDR1 as SNHLY and CDR2 as FYNNEI. V dropped 10 bases and J dropped 0; count of bases not matched to a gene: 2. This CDR3 is built from 13 residues. Here the CDR3 DNA reads TGTGCCAAGGGACAGGCCTCCTACAATGAGCAGTTCTTC. It is translated as CAKGQASYNEQFF. The variable domain in full, with the rest retrieved from reference TRBV2 and TRBJ2-1, is EPEVTQTPSHQVTQMGQEVILRCVPISNHLYFYWYRQILGQKVEFLVSFYNNEISEKSEIFDDQFSVERPDGSNFTLKIRSTKLEDSAMYFCAKGQASYNEQFFGPGTRLTVL.

V is TRBV19 and J is TRBJ2-7, with 11 nucleotides matching TRBD2. Germline V gives CDR1 LNHDA, CDR2 SQIVND (reference sequence). The CDR3 totals 17 residues. The J segment lost 0 bases and the V segment lost 1 base, leaving 5 bases of the junction unmatched. CDR3: CASSIGTSGLVSYEQYF. The CDR3 nucleotides are TGTGCCAGTAGTATAGGGACTAGCGGGCTAGTCTCCTACGAGCAGTACTTC.

This clone appeared a few times. The V gene is TRBV11-2, the J gene TRBJ2-7, with 10 bases that match TRBD1. V shed 4 bases and J 6 bases; nucleotides not matched to a gene: 9. The CDR3 runs to 15 residues. Per the germline V gene, CDR1 is SGHAT and CDR2 is FQNNGV. The CDR3 DNA sequence: TGTGCCAGCAGCTACCGAAGGGGGACAGGGGCCGAGCAGTACTTC. Translating gives CASSYRRGTGAEQYF. The whole variable domain, filled in from reference TRBV11-2 and TRBJ2-7, reads EAGVAQSPRYKIIEKRQSVAFWCNPISGHATLYWYQQILGQGPKLLIQFQNNGVVDDSQLPKDRFSAERLKGVDSTLKIQPAKLEDSAVYLCASSYRRGTGAEQYFGPGTRLTVT.

The rearrangement links TRBV7-9 to TRBJ2-5, with a tentative D call TRBD1 (5 bases). Germline CDR1 and CDR2: SEHNR and FQNEAQ (reference sequence). CDR3 length: 12 amino acids. V was shortened by 5 bases and J by 2 bases, with 6 bases between the two germline ends. The CDR3 DNA follows: TGTGCCAGCAGCCCAGGGCAAGAGACCCAGTACTTC. Protein: CASSPGQETQYF.

This clone was recorded once. V gene TRBV24-1 combines with J gene TRBJ2-7; tentative D call: TRBD1 (7 bases). The CDR3 has 12 amino acids. V lost 9 bases to trimming and J lost 4 bases, with 12 bases between them. CDR1 is KGHDR and CDR2 is SFDVKD in the germline V gene. The CDR3: CATLTGTYEQYF. CDR3 DNA sequence: TGTGCCACCTTGACAGGGACTTACGAGCAGTACTTC.

This clone was seen more than once but under ten times. The chain couples TRBV7-9 to TRBJ1-6, with TRBD1 as a possible D gene (6 bases). The CDR3 has 15 residues. Germline CDR1 SEHNR, CDR2 FQNEAQ (reference sequence). V lost 3 bases and J 7 bases, leaving 13 bases between the germline ends. In nucleotides, the CDR3 is TGTGCCAGCAGCTTCGTTCGAACAGGGAATTCACCCCTCCACTTT. Translating it yields CASSFVRTGNSPLHF.

The J gene is TRBJ2-7, the V gene TRBV5-1, with D possibly matching TRBD1 (5 bases). The CDR3 has 13 amino acids. V was pared by 6 bases and J by 4 bases, with 14 bases between. Germline V gene lookup returns CDR1 SGHRS and CDR2 YFSETQ. CDR3 sequence: CASTPGAGYEQYF. CDR3 sequence (DNA): TGCGCCAGCACCCCCGGAGCAGGGTACGAGCAGTACTTC.

V is TRBV6-6 and J is TRBJ1-5, with 7 positions matching TRBD1. CDR3 length equals 14 residues. The trim removed 6 bases at V and 7 bases at J, leaving 9 bases unmatched. Looked up from germline, CDR1 is MNHNY and CDR2 is SVGAGI (reference sequence). CDR3 sequence: CASSPTGPGQPQHF. CDR3 nucleotides: TGTGCCAGCAGCCCGACAGGGCCCGGGCAGCCCCAGCATTTT.

This CDR3 is CASKLQGTGNTIYF. CDR3 coding DNA: TGTGCCAGTAAATTACAGGGGACGGGAAACACCATATATTTT. The rearrangement uses TRBV19 and TRBJ1-3; TRBD1 agrees at 7 bases. Looked up from germline, CDR1 is LNHDA and CDR2 is SQIVND (reference sequence). Trimming at V came to 7 bases and at J to 4 bases, leaving 7 bases not matched to a gene. This CDR3 region has 14 residues.

The V gene is TRBV5-4, the J gene TRBJ2-7, with 11 bases fitting TRBD2. Germline CDR1 reads SGHNT; CDR2 reads YYREEE (reference sequence). The CDR3 is 15 residues long. After removal of 3 bases from V and 7 bases from J, the junction contained 9 bases not matched to a gene. The CDR3 DNA follows: TGTGCCAGCAGCTATCTAGGCGGACTAGCGGGTGAGCAGTACTTC. Translating gives CASSYLGGLAGEQYF.

The chain has TRBV7-6 and TRBJ2-7; possible D gene TRBD2, 7 bases. Trimming shortened V by 2 bases and J by 5 bases, and 19 bases separated the two germline ends. The CDR3 spans 16 residues. CDR1 SGHVS and CDR2 FNYEAQ come from the germline V gene. The CDR3 DNA follows: TGTGCCAGCAGCTTACGGGGCGGGGGCGCTAGCAACGAGCAGTACTTC. This encodes CASSLRGGGASNEQYF.

The rearrangement joins TRBV6-1 to TRBJ2-7; no clear D. The germline CDR1 and CDR2 sequences are MNHNS and SASEGT. This CDR3 region has 13 residues. V dropped 2 bases and J dropped 4 bases, with 9 bases sitting between them. In DNA, the CDR3 is TGTGCCAGCAGTGAAAGTTGGAGTTACGAGCAGTACTTC. This encodes CASSESWSYEQYF.

J is TRBJ1-1 and V is TRBV27; D gene unclear. V lost 3 bases and J 5 bases, leaving 10 bases between the germline ends. Germline CDR1 reads MNHEY; CDR2 reads SMNVEV (reference sequence). CDR3 size: 13 residues. This CDR3 reads CASSLQRGTEAFF. CDR3 in DNA: TGTGCCAGCAGTTTGCAAAGAGGAACTGAAGCTTTCTTT.

The chain recombines TRBV7-3 with TRBJ2-5; the D is unclear. CDR1 is SGHTA, CDR2 FQGTGA, per germline. The CDR3 totals 12 residues. Trimming stripped 1 base from V and 5 bases from J, with 5 bases between. DNA for the CDR3: TGTGCCAGCAGCTTAAACGGGGAGACCCAGTACTTC. Encoded protein: CASSLNGETQYF.

The chain carries TRBV5-1 and TRBJ2-1; TRBD2 aligns across 9 bases. The V gene's germline CDR1 is SGHRS and CDR2 YFSETQ. The length of the CDR3 is 13 residues. V lost 3 bases, J lost 6 bases, and 1 base stayed unmatched. The CDR3 DNA is TGCGCCAGCAGCTCGACTAGCGGCAATGAGCAGTTCTTC. Protein sequence: CASSSTSGNEQFF.

CDR3 coding DNA: TGTGCCAGCAGCTCCATGACAGCCCAGCCCCAGCATTTT. Translating gives CASSSMTAQPQHF. The gene calls are TRBV7-2 and TRBJ1-5; possibly TRBD1 for D (5 bases). V was trimmed by 4 bases and J by 7 bases, leaving 11 bases between them. The CDR3 runs 13 residues. The germline V gene encodes CDR1 SGHTA and CDR2 FQGNSA.

The chain links TRBV7-9 to TRBJ1-1; D uncertain. The length of the CDR3 is 11 residues. Trimming cost V 3 bases and J 11 bases, with 10 bases left between them. Germline values: CDR1 SEHNR, CDR2 FQNEAQ (reference sequence). CDR3 sequence (DNA): TGTGCCAGCAGCTTTCGGGAAAGGGCTTTCTTT. Translating it yields CASSFRERAFF.

The chain uses TRBV5-4 and TRBJ2-7; 10 bases map to TRBD1. The CDR3 extends over 15 amino acids. V lost 4 bases and J lost 3; bases outside the gene matches: 7. Per germline, CDR1 SGHNT and CDR2 YYREEE (reference sequence). The CDR3 region is CASSDRQGAFYEQYF. In nucleotides, the CDR3 is TGTGCCAGCAGCGACCGACAGGGGGCTTTCTACGAGCAGTACTTC. Based on the CDR3 plus reference TRBV5-4 and TRBJ2-7, the full variable domain is ETGVTQSPTHLIKTRGQQVTLRCSSQSGHNTVSWYQQALGQGPQFIFQYYREEENGRGNFPPRFSGLQFPNYSSELNVNALELDDSALYLCASSDRQGAFYEQYFGPGTRLTVT.

This chain links TRBV7-9 with TRBJ2-1; 9 bases match TRBD2. The CDR3 loop spans 19 amino acids. Germline CDR1 SEHNR, CDR2 FQNEAQ (reference sequence). V was pared by 2 bases and J by 0 bases, with 11 bases of the junction left unmatched. CDR3 protein: CASSLSTGSTSGSYNEQFF. CDR3 nucleotide sequence: TGTGCCAGCAGCTTATCGACAGGATCGACTAGCGGCTCCTACAATGAGCAGTTCTTC.